The 26 T cell receptor beta chains given below trace back to one sample, sequenced in a study of technical replicates of blood from a handful of donors. Only in-frame clones appear in the TCRdb table, and some are missing; sequencing was by immunoSEQ multiplex PCR. This sample carries some 94,000 clones, about 94% of them seen once, and the ten largest clones take about 0.35%. The sample taken for sequencing was T cells isolated from PBMCs. The origin of the receptors is a human donor in good health.

The chain combines TRBV11-3 with TRBJ2-2; TRBD2 aligns across 9 bases. The CDR3 spans 16 residues. Per germline, CDR1 SGHNT and CDR2 YENEEA. V dropped 1 base and J dropped 5; count of bases not matched to a gene: 5. CDR3 in DNA: TGTGCCAGCAGCTTAGGTCTAGCGGGAATGACCGGGGAGCTGTTTTTT. It is translated as CASSLGLAGMTGELFF.

The rearrangement uses TRBV5-5 and TRBJ1-1; D is possibly TRBD1 (6 bases). CDR1 is SGHKS, CDR2 YYEKEE, per germline (reference sequence). The CDR3 extends over 15 amino acids. Trimming stripped 0 bases from V and 7 bases from J, with 16 bases between. The DNA of the CDR3 is TGTGCCAGCAGCTTGGTGCGACAGGCGCATCTTGAAGCTTTCTTT. It specifies CASSLVRQAHLEAFF.

This chain connects TRBV25-1 to TRBJ1-4; D remains unclear. Trimming shortened V by 8 bases and J by 5 bases, and 12 bases separated the two germline ends. There are 13 residues in the CDR3. Germline-derived CDR1 and CDR2 are MGHDK and SYGVNS. CDR3 in amino acids: CASLELGNEKLFF. The CDR3 DNA is TGTGCCAGCCTGGAGCTCGGGAATGAAAAACTGTTTTTT.

The chain links TRBV9 to TRBJ2-3; a possible D gene is TRBD1 (6 bases). The ends were cut back, 3 bases at V and 8 bases at J, with 13 bases in the middle. The CDR3 is 13 residues long. Germline V gene sequence: CDR1 SGDLS, CDR2 YYNGEE. CDR3 residues: CASSASSRGTQYF. CDR3 bases: TGTGCCAGCAGCGCCTCCTCCAGGGGTACGCAGTATTTT. The full variable domain, with the rest looked up from reference TRBV9 and TRBJ2-3, is DSGVTQTPKHLITATGQRVTLRCSPRSGDLSVYWYQQSLDQGLQFLIQYYNGEERAKGNILERFSAQQFPDLHSELNLSSLELGDSALYFCASSASSRGTQYFGPGTRLTVL.

The rearrangement joins TRBV21-1 to TRBJ2-1; whether TRBD1, the table's D call, matches the DNA was not checked. TRBV21-1 is an annotated pseudogene. The CDR3 is 14 amino acids. CDR3 sequence (DNA): TGTGCCAGCAGCATCTGCAGTCGTTACAATGAGCAGTTCTTC. It encodes CASSICSRYNEQFF.

The chain is built from TRBV7-3 and TRBJ2-1, with unresolved D. This CDR3 has 14 residues. Trimming stripped 0 bases from V and 8 bases from J, with 11 bases between. Germline V gene sequence: CDR1 SGHTA, CDR2 FQGTGA. The CDR3, as DNA: TGTGCCAGCAGCTTAACTCTTATGGGCGATGAGCAGTTCTTC. This sequence encodes CASSLTLMGDEQFF.

In its sample, this clone was seen once. V usage is TRBV6-5 and J usage is TRBJ2-7; 10 positions agree with TRBD2. The germline gives CDR1 MNHEY, CDR2 SVGAGI. The J segment lost 0 bases and the V segment lost 6 bases, leaving 5 bases of the junction unmatched. The CDR3 has 15 amino acids. The CDR3 region is CASRGLAASSYEQYF. The CDR3, as DNA: TGTGCCAGCAGAGGACTAGCGGCTAGCTCCTACGAGCAGTACTTC.

The chain links TRBV29-1 to TRBJ2-7; TRBD1 aligns across 8 bases. With 6 bases clipped from V and 5 bases from J, the junction kept 3 bases outside the gene matches. The CDR3 contains 11 residues. Germline V CDR1 and CDR2: SQVTM, ANQGSEA. CDR3 nucleotides: TGCAGCGTCTACAGGGGGAACGAGCAGTACTTC. Translating it yields CSVYRGNEQYF.

The table lists this clone with a count of one. V usage is TRBV7-8 and J usage is TRBJ1-2, with D possibly TRBD1 on 5 matching bases. Germline-derived CDR1 and CDR2 are SGHVS and FQNEAQ. V lost 2 bases and J 4 bases, leaving 14 bases between the germline ends. This CDR3 region has 15 residues. This CDR3 is CASSLRGREVYGYTF. In nucleotides, the CDR3 is TGTGCCAGCAGCTTAAGGGGCAGGGAGGTCTATGGCTACACCTTC.

This chain links TRBV19 with TRBJ2-2; D uncertain. CDR3 length equals 12 residues. CDR1 and CDR2 (germline): LNHDA, SQIVND (reference sequence). The V end was cut by 10 bases, the J end by 5 bases, with 11 bases between. This chain's CDR3 is CATLEATGELFF. Written as DNA, the CDR3 is TGTGCCACCCTTGAGGCTACCGGGGAGCTGTTTTTT.

The chain has TRBV7-2 and TRBJ1-3; 8 bases agree with TRBD1. The CDR3 has 16 amino acids. Germline CDR1 and CDR2: SGHTA and FQGNSA. With V trimmed by 5 bases and J by 2 bases, 8 bases remained unmatched. CDR3 residues: CASSEPGQVTGNTIYF. Written as DNA, the CDR3 is TGTGCCAGCAGCGAACCGGGACAGGTGACTGGAAACACCATATATTTT.

The V call is TRBV27, the J call TRBJ2-5; 12 bases fit TRBD2. Unmatched junction bases numbered 7, after V lost 2 bases and J lost 6 bases. Germline CDR1 is MNHEY and CDR2 is SMNVEV (reference sequence). This CDR3 is built from 16 residues. CDR3 loop: CASSLVLAGGPKTQYF. In DNA, the CDR3 is TGTGCCAGCAGTTTAGTGCTAGCGGGAGGGCCGAAGACCCAGTACTTC.

V gene TRBV6-1 combines with J gene TRBJ2-7, with a tentative D call TRBD1 (5 bases). CDR1 is MNHNS and CDR2 is SASEGT in the germline V gene. CDR3 length: 13 amino acids. Trimming took 3 bases from V and 2 from J, leaving 8 bases between them. The CDR3 here is CASSDRAAYEQYF. CDR3 DNA sequence: TGTGCCAGCAGTGACAGGGCGGCCTACGAGCAGTACTTC.

This sequence joins TRBV11-2 and TRBJ1-5; 7 positions match TRBD1. Germline-derived CDR1 and CDR2 are SGHAT and FQNNGV. Trimming at V came to 8 bases and at J to 9 bases, leaving 10 bases not matched to a gene. The CDR3 contains 13 residues. The CDR3 sequence: CASGSRGSGPQHF. CDR3 coding DNA: TGTGCCAGCGGATCCAGGGGGAGCGGGCCCCAGCATTTT.

This chain connects TRBV19 to TRBJ1-2; 7 nucleotides match TRBD1. The CDR3 is 15 amino acids. Per germline, CDR1 LNHDA and CDR2 SQIVND (reference sequence). V gave up 5 bases and J gave up 6 bases; unmatched junction bases: 12. The CDR3 region has the DNA TGTGCCAGTAGTTTTACTCAGGGGGACGTCCATGGCTACACCTTC. Amino acids: CASSFTQGDVHGYTF.

The chain carries TRBV9 and TRBJ2-7; unclear D gene. Trimming removed 0 bases from V and 9 bases from J, with 16 bases in between. The CDR3 length is 14 residues. Germline loops: CDR1 SGDLS, CDR2 YYNGEE. CDR3: CASSVDYGSPGQYF. CDR3 in DNA: TGTGCCAGCAGCGTAGATTACGGTTCCCCCGGGCAGTACTTC.

The chain joins TRBV19 to TRBJ2-3, with 14 bases identical to TRBD2. This CDR3 contains 19 residues. V was clipped by 5 bases and J by 0 bases; unmatched bases: 10. The germline CDR1 and CDR2 sequences are LNHDA and SQIVND (reference sequence). CDR3 coding DNA: TGTGCCAGTAGTCGGAGGGGGACTAGCGGGAGTTCTAGCACAGATACGCAGTATTTT. Amino acid sequence: CASSRRGTSGSSSTDTQYF.

J is TRBJ2-2 and V is TRBV5-1; 11 bases map to TRBD1. The V and J ends lost 5 bases and 6 bases, in that order; junction bases with no gene match: 6. In germline, CDR1 is SGHRS, CDR2 YFSETQ. This CDR3 has 15 residues. The CDR3 is CASSRGQGASGELFF. The CDR3 region has the DNA TGCGCCAGCAGTCGAGGACAGGGGGCCTCCGGGGAGCTGTTTTTT.

The chain joins TRBV7-2 to TRBJ1-4; D is possibly TRBD1 (6 bases). The V gene's germline CDR1 is SGHTA and CDR2 FQGNSA. This CDR3 is built from 15 residues. Trimming pared 0 bases from V and 6 bases from J, leaving 11 bases between. CDR3 amino acids: CASSLAGGGYEKLFF. CDR3 DNA: TGTGCCAGCAGCTTAGCGGGAGGGGGATATGAAAAACTGTTTTTT.

V usage is TRBV20-1 and J usage is TRBJ2-7; no firm D call. This CDR3 is 11 amino acids long. Germline CDR1 reads DFQATT; CDR2 reads SNEGSKA (reference sequence). V dropped 5 bases and J dropped 5 bases, with 10 bases sitting between them. The CDR3 region is CSAPSSNEQYF. Here the CDR3 DNA reads TGCAGTGCTCCTAGTTCCAACGAGCAGTACTTC.

The chain combines TRBV14 with TRBJ2-1; 7 bases are a match to TRBD2. Germline values: CDR1 SGHDN, CDR2 FVKESK. Trimming took 4 bases from V and 4 from J; bases not matched to a gene: 10. This CDR3 region has 16 residues. The CDR3 sequence is CASSPDPGREYNEQFF. As DNA, the CDR3 is TGTGCCAGCAGCCCTGATCCTGGGCGGGAGTACAATGAGCAGTTCTTC.

This chain connects TRBV2 to TRBJ2-7; 11 bases agree with TRBD2. Trimming removed 6 bases from V and 0 bases from J; junction bases left unmatched: 7. CDR1 is SNHLY, CDR2 FYNNEI, per germline. There are 16 residues in the CDR3. In DNA, the CDR3 is TGTGCCAGCAGAGGGACTAGCGGAATCAACTCCTACGAGCAGTACTTC. Residues: CASRGTSGINSYEQYF.

The chain combines TRBV14 with TRBJ2-7; D gene unclear. CDR3 length: 11 residues. Germline values: CDR1 SGHDN, CDR2 FVKESK. V dropped 3 bases and J dropped 5 bases, with 5 bases sitting between them. The CDR3 sequence: CASSHTHEQYF. The CDR3 nucleotides are TGTGCCAGCAGCCACACTCACGAGCAGTACTTC.

The chain carries TRBV27 and TRBJ2-7, with D maybe TRBD1 (6 bases). The V gene lost 5 bases and the J gene lost 0 bases, with 17 bases spanning the gap. The length of the CDR3 is 16 residues. Looked up from germline, CDR1 is MNHEY and CDR2 is SMNVEV (reference sequence). The CDR3 loop is CASSPSTGHISYEQYF. CDR3 DNA: TGTGCCAGCAGTCCAAGTACGGGACACATCTCCTACGAGCAGTACTTC.

The DNA for the CDR3 is TGTGCCAGCAGCCATGGACTAGCGGGATTGGATGAGCAGTTCTTC. It is translated as CASSHGLAGLDEQFF. The chain recombines TRBV11-2 with TRBJ2-1; 12 bases are a match to TRBD2. The CDR3 contains 15 residues. Trimming removed 5 bases from V and 8 bases from J; junction bases left unmatched: 7. Germline CDR1 is SGHAT and CDR2 is FQNNGV.

V and J are TRBV5-1 and TRBJ2-7; a weak D match, TRBD2 (5 bases). Germline V gives CDR1 SGHRS, CDR2 YFSETQ. Deletions cut 4 bases from V and 3 bases from J, with 14 bases between. The length of the CDR3 is 14 residues. DNA of the CDR3: TGCGCCAGCAGCCCTAACGGACTGCTCTACGAGCAGTACTTC. It codes for CASSPNGLLYEQYF.